This T cell receptor (beta chain) derives from a study of cytomegalovirus exposure and HLA in healthy donors. PCR amplification relied on 60 Vbeta primers (plus 13 Jbeta primers). The assay was immunoSEQ multiplex PCR, and TCRdb's table has in-frame clones only and misses some. The sample lists 90,000 to 120,000 clones; around 78% were seen once. This TCR was recovered from a man aged 25 to 40 in good health and CMV-seronegative. Material for sequencing was PBMCs.

CDR3 DNA: TGTGCCAGCAGCCAAGATGTTAGCGGGGCCTACAATGAGCAGTTCTTC. It translates to CASSQDVSGAYNEQFF. The chain combines TRBV4-2 with TRBJ2-1, with 8 bases matching TRBD2. Germline CDR1 and CDR2: LGHNA and YNFKEQ. The CDR3 is 16 amino acids. V lost 0 bases, J lost 2 bases, and 3 bases stayed unmatched.